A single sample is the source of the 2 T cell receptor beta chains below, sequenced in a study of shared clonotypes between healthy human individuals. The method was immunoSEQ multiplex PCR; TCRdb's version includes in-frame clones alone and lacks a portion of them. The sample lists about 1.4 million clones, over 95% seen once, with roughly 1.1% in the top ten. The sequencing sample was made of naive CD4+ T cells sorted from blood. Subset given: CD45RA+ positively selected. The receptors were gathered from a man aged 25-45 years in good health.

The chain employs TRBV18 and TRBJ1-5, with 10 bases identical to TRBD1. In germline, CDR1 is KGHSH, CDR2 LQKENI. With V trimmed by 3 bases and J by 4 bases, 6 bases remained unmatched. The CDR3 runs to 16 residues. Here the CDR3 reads CASSPDRGAINQPQHF. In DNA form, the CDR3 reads TGTGCCAGCTCACCGGACAGGGGGGCTATAAATCAGCCCCAGCATTTT. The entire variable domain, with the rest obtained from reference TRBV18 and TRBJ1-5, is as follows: NAGVMQNPRHLVRRRGQEARLRCSPMKGHSHVYWYRQLPEEGLKFMVYLQKENIIDESGMPKERFSAEFPKEGPSILRIQQVVRGDSAAYFCASSPDRGAINQPQHFGDGTRLSIL.

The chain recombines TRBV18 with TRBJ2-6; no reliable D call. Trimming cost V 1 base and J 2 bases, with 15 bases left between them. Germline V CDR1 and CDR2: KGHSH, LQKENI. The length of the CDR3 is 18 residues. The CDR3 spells CASSPQPVTITGANVLTF. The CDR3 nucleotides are TGTGCCAGCTCACCACAGCCGGTAACGATCACTGGGGCCAACGTCCTGACTTTC. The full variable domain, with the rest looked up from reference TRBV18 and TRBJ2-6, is NAGVMQNPRHLVRRRGQEARLRCSPMKGHSHVYWYRQLPEEGLKFMVYLQKENIIDESGMPKERFSAEFPKEGPSILRIQQVVRGDSAAYFCASSPQPVTITGANVLTFGAGSRLTVL.